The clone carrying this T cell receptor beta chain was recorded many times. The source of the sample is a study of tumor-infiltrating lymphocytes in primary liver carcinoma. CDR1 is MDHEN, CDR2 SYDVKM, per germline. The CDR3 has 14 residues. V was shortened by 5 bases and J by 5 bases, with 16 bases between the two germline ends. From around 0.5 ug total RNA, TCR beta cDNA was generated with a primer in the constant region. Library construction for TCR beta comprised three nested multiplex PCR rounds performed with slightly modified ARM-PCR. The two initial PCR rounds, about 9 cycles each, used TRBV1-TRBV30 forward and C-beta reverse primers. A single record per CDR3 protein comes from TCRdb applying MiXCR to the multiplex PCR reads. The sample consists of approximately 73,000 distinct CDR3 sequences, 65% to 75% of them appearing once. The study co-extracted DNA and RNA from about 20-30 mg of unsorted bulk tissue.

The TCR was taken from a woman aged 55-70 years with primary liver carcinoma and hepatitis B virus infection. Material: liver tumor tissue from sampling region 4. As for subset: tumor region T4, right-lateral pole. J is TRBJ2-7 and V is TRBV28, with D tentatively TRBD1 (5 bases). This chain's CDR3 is CASSKAGSSDEQYF. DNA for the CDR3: TGTGCCAGCAGTAAGGCAGGGTCATCCGACGAGCAGTACTTC. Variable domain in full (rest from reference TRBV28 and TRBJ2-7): DVKVTQSSRYLVKRTGEKVFLECVQDMDHENMFWYRQDPGLGLRLIYFSYDVKMKEKGDIPEGYSVSREKKERFSLILESASTNQTSMYLCASSKAGSSDEQYFGPGTRLTVT.